The table lists the clone carrying this T cell receptor (beta chain) with a count of one. Germline V gene lookup returns CDR1 SGDLS and CDR2 YYNGEE. After removal of 2 bases from V and 6 bases from J, the junction contained 5 bases not matched to a gene. The CDR3 consists of 15 residues. The method was immunoSEQ multiplex PCR; TCRdb's version includes in-frame clones alone and lacks a portion of them. Among 40,000 to 50,000 clones listed, approximately 85% were seen once. This sample is part of a study of blood T cell repertoires in COVID-19. Study-level background: The United States, Italy and Spain provided the acute and convalescent COVID-19 samples.

This rearrangement joins TRBV9 to TRBJ2-3; TRBD2 matches 11 bases. This TCR was recovered from a human donor in a cohort sampled during active COVID-19. The donor label of this sample is uncertain. The sample taken for sequencing was peripheral blood. The chain's CDR3 is CASSVSSGGMDTQYF. CDR3 sequence (DNA): TGTGCCAGCAGCGTCTCTAGCGGGGGGATGGATACGCAGTATTTT.